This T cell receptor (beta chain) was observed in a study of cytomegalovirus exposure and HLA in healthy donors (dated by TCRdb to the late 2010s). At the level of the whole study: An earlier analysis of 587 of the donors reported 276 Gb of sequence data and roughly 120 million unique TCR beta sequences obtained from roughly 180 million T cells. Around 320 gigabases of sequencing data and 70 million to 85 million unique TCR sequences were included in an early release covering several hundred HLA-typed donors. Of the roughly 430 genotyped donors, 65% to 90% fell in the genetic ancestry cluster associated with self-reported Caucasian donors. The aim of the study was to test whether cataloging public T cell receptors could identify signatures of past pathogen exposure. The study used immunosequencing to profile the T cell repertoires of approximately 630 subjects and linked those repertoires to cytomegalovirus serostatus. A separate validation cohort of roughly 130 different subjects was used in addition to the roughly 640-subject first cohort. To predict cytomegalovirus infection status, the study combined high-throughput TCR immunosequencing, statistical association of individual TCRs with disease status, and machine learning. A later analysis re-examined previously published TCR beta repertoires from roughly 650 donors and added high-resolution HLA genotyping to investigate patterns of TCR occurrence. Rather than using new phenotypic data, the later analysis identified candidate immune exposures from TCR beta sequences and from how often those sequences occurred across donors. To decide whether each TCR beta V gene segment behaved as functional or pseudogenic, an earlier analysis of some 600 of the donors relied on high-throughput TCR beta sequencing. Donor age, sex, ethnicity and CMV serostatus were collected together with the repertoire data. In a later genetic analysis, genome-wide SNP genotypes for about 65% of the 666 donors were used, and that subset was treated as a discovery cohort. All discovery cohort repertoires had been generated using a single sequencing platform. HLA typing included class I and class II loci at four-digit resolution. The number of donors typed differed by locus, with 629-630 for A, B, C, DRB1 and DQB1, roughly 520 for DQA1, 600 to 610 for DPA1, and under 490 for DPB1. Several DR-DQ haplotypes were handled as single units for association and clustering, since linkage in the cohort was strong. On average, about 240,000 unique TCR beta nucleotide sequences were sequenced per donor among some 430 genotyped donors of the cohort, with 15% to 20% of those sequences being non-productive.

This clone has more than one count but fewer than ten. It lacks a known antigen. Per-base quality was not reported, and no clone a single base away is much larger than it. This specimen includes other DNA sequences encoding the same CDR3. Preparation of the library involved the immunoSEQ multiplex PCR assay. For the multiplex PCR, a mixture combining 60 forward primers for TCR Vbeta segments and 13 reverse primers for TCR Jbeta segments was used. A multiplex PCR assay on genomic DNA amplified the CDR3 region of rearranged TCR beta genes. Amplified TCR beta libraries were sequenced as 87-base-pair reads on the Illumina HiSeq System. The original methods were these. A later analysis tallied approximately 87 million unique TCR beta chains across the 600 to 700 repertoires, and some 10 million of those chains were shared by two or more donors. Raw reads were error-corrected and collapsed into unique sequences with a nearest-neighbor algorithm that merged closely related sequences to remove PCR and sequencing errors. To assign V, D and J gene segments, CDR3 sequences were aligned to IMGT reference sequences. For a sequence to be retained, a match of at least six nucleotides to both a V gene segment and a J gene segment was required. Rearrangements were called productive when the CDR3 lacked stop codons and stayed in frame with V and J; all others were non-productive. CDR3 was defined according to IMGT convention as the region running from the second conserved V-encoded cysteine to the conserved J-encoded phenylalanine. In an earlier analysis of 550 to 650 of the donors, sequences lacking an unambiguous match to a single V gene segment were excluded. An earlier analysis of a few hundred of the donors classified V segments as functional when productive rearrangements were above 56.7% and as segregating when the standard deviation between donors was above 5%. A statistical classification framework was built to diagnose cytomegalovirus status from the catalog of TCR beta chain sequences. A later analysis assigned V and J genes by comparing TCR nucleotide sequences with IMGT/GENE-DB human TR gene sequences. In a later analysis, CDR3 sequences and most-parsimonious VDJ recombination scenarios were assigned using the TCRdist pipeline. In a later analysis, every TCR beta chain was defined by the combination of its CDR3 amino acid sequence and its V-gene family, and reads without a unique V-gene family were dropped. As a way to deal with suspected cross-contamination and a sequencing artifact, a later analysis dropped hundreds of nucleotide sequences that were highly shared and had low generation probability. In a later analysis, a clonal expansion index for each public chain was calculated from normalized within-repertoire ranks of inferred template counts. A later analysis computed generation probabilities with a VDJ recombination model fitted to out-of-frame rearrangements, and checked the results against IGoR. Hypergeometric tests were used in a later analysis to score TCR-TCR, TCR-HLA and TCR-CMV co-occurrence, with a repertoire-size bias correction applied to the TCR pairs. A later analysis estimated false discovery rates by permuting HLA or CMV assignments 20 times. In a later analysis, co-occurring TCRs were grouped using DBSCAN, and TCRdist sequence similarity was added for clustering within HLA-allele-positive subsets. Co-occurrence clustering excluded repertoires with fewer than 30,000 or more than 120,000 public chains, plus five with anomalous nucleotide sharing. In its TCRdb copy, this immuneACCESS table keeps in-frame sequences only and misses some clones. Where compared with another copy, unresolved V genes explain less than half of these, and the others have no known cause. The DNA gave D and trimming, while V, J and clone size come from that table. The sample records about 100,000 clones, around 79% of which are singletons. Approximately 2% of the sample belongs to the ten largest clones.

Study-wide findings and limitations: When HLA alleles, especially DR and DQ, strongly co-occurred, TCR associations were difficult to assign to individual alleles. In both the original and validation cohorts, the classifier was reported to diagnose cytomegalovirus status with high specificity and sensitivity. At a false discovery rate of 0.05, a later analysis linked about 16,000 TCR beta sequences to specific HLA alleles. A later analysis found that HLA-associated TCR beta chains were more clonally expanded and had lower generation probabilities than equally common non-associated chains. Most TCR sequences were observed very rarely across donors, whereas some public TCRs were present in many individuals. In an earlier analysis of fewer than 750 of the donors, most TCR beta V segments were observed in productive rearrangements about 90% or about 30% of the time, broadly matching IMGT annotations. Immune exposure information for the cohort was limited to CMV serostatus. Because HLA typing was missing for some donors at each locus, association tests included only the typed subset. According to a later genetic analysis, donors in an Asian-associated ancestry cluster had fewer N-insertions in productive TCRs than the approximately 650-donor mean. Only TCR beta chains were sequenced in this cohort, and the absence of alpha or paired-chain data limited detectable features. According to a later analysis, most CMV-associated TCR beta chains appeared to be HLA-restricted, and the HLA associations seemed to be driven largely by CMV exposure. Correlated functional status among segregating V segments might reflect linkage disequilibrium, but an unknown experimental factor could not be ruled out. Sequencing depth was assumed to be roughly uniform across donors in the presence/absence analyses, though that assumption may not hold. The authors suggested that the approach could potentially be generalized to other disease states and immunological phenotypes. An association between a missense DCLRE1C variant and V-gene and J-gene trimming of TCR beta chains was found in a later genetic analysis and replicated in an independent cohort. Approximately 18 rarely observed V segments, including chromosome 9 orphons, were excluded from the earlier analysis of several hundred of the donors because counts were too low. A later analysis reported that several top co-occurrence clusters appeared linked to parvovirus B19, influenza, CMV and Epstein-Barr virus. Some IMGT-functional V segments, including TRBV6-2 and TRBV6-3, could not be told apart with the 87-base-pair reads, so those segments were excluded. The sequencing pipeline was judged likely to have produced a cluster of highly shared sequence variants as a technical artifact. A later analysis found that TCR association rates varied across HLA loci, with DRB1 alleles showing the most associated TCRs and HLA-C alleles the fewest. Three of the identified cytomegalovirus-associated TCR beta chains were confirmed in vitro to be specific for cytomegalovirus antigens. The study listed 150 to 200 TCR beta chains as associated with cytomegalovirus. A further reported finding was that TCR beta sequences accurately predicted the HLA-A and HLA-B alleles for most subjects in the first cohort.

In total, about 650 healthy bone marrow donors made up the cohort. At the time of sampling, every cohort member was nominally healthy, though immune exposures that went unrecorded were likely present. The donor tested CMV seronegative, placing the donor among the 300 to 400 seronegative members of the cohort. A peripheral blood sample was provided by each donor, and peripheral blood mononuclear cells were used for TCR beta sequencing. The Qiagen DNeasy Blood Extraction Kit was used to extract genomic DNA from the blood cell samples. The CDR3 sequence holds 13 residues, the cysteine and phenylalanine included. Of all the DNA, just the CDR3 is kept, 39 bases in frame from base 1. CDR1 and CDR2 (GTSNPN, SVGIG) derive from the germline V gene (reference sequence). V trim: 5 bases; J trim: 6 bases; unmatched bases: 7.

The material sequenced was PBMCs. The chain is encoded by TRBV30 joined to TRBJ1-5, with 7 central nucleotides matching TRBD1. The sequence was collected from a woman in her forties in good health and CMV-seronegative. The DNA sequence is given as TGTGCCTGGGCTGACAGGGTGGGTCAGCCCCAGCATTTT. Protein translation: CAWADRVGQPQHF.